The 32 T cell receptor beta chains below all came from one sample that was sequenced in a study of shared clonotypes between healthy human individuals (dated by TCRdb to 2018 to 2020). CD8 naive samples were obtained by positive selection for CCR7 among CD45RO-negative cells, yielding a CD45RA+CCR7+ population from which TemRA cells were excluded. Receptors were amplified or captured by the immunoSEQ multiplex PCR assay. Imported from immuneACCESS, the table was reduced by TCRdb to in-frame sequences with V and J called. These copies leave out some clones; in studies compared against another copy, an unresolved V gene accounts for under half, and the cause of the remainder is not known. The sample table holds approximately 2,000,000 clones, of which over 85% were seen once. Together, the top ten hold about 1.7% of the sample. The sample comprised naive CD8+ T cells from PBMCs. The sample's cell subset or site label, decoded: CD45RA+CCR7+. Every receptor here comes from a man aged 18 to 29 in good health. Some clones in this sample may be carry-over from other donors' samples.

The chain has TRBV4-3 and TRBJ1-2; 8 nucleotides agree with TRBD1. Germline V gene data show CDR1 as LGHNA and CDR2 as YSLEER. The CDR3 has 15 residues. V gave up 4 bases and J gave up 2 bases; unmatched junction bases: 6. CDR3 sequence (DNA): TGCGCCAGCAGCCGAGACAGGGGTAAGAACTATGGCTACACCTTC. Protein: CASSRDRGKNYGYTF.

The chain links TRBV4-2 to TRBJ2-3, with D possibly matching TRBD2 (6 bases). Per the germline V gene, CDR1 is LGHNA and CDR2 is YNFKEQ. The germline V and J ends were trimmed by 10 bases and 4 bases, with 18 bases remaining between them. CDR3 size: 14 residues. The CDR3 coding sequence is TGTGCCATACTATCCCGGGACTTGGCAGATACGCAGTATTTT. It yields the protein CAILSRDLADTQYF.

V and J are TRBV7-6 and TRBJ1-1; D gene unclear. V lost 7 bases and J 1 base, leaving 10 bases between the germline ends. Germline-derived CDR1 and CDR2 are SGHVS and FNYEAQ. The CDR3 contains 13 residues. This CDR3 reads CASTPHPNTEAFF. CDR3 DNA: TGTGCCAGCACCCCCCATCCGAACACTGAAGCTTTCTTT.

A word on this clone: An end of the junction does not agree with germline; a read error may underlie this. The chain joins TRBV9 to TRBJ1-1; possibly TRBD1 for D (5 bases). The CDR3 length is 12 residues. The germline gives CDR1 SGDLS, CDR2 YYNGEE. CDR3 in DNA: TGTGCCAGCAGCCCCCTCAGGGCTTTAGGCCCTTGG. It yields the protein CASSPLRALGPW. The complete variable domain, with remaining parts taken from reference TRBV9 and TRBJ1-1, reads DSGVTQTPKHLITATGQRVTLRCSPRSGDLSVYWYQQSLDQGLQFLIQYYNGEERAKGNILERFSAQQFPDLHSELNLSSLELGDSALYFCASSPLRALGPWGQGTRLTVV.

The V gene is TRBV27, the J gene TRBJ2-7, with 8 bases fitting TRBD2. The CDR3 extends over 15 amino acids. The trim removed 2 bases at V and 1 base at J, leaving 4 bases unmatched. Germline CDR1 is MNHEY and CDR2 is SMNVEV (reference sequence). The CDR3: CASSLGLALSYEQYF. CDR3 nucleotides: TGTGCCAGCAGTTTAGGACTAGCCCTGTCCTACGAGCAGTACTTC.

The V and J genes are TRBV10-3 and TRBJ2-1; 15 bases line up with TRBD2. Germline assignment: CDR1 ENHRY and CDR2 SYGVKD. This CDR3 comprises 16 residues. V dropped 5 bases and J dropped 9; count of bases not matched to a gene: 8. DNA of the CDR3: TGTGCCATCAGTAGCAACCCGGGACTAGCGGGAGGTGAGCAGTTCTTC. Translating it yields CAISSNPGLAGGEQFF.

This clone was observed once. This chain uses TRBV30 with TRBJ2-1; TRBD1 or TRBD2 may be the D gene (5 bases each). This CDR3 spans 17 amino acids. CDR1 and CDR2 from the germline V gene are GTSNPN and SVGIG (reference sequence). V gave up 4 bases and J gave up 2 bases, with 21 bases separating them. CDR3 sequence: CAWTGPIQGPAYNEQFF. Here the CDR3 DNA reads TGTGCCTGGACCGGACCTATCCAGGGACCTGCCTACAATGAGCAGTTCTTC.

This rearrangement joins TRBV6-1 to TRBJ2-3; D is perhaps TRBD2 (5 bases). Trimming removed 10 bases from V and 1 base from J, with 12 bases in between. The V gene's germline CDR1 is MNHNS and CDR2 SASEGT. CDR3 length equals 13 residues. The CDR3 is CATLRTGTDTQYF. CDR3 bases: TGTGCCACCCTCCGGACTGGCACAGATACGCAGTATTTT.

The CDR3 DNA sequence: TGTGCCAGCAGTGGGAGACAGGGAAAGAACACTGAAGCTTTCTTT. It encodes CASSGRQGKNTEAFF. The V call is TRBV27, the J call TRBJ1-1; 7 bases map to TRBD1. Germline CDR1 MNHEY, CDR2 SMNVEV (reference sequence). The CDR3 has 15 residues. Trimming cost V 5 bases and J 1 base; bases outside gene matches: 7.

The genes are TRBV4-2 and TRBJ2-7; D remains unclear. The CDR3 extends over 15 amino acids. V shed 1 base and J shed 3 bases, with 13 bases lying between them. Germline V gives CDR1 LGHNA, CDR2 YNFKEQ. The CDR3 sequence is CASSQGTVYLYEQYF. CDR3 nucleotides: TGTGCCAGCAGCCAAGGGACGGTCTACCTCTACGAGCAGTACTTC.

The chain recombines TRBV7-9 with TRBJ2-3; D perhaps matches TRBD1 (6 bases). The CDR3 sequence is 12 residues long. The ends were cut back, 6 bases at V and 5 bases at J, with 9 bases in the middle. Germline loops: CDR1 SEHNR, CDR2 FQNEAQ (reference sequence). This CDR3 is CASSDRRDTQYF. In DNA form, the CDR3 reads TGTGCCAGCAGTGACAGGAGAGATACGCAGTATTTT.

This clone was recorded a few times. V and J are TRBV11-2 and TRBJ2-7, with 7 bases that match TRBD1. V lost 3 bases to trimming and J lost 3 bases; unmatched junction nucleotides: 2. The CDR3 is 13 residues long. Germline V gives CDR1 SGHAT, CDR2 FQNNGV. CDR3 bases: TGTGCCAGCAGCTTGGGACAGAACTACGAGCAGTACTTC. This codes for CASSLGQNYEQYF.

The chain combines TRBV5-1 with TRBJ1-1; the D is unclear. Trimming stripped 5 bases from V and 7 bases from J, with 9 bases between. CDR1 SGHRS and CDR2 YFSETQ come from the germline V gene. This CDR3 has 11 residues. CDR3 DNA sequence: TGCGCCAGCAGTTATGGGCATGAAGCTTTCTTT. It is translated as CASSYGHEAFF.

This chain joins TRBV9 and TRBJ2-7; 8 positions agree with TRBD2. Germline CDR1 SGDLS, CDR2 YYNGEE. V was pared by 4 bases and J by 3 bases, with 15 bases of the junction left unmatched. The CDR3 has 17 amino acids. CDR3 sequence reads: CASSSQPLAGDYYEQYF. The CDR3 DNA is TGTGCCAGCAGCTCACAGCCCCTAGCGGGCGACTACTACGAGCAGTACTTC.

J is TRBJ2-2 and V is TRBV7-9; tentative D call: TRBD1 (5 bases). V shed 5 bases and J shed 2 bases, with 9 bases lying between them. This CDR3 is built from 14 residues. The germline V gene encodes CDR1 SEHNR and CDR2 FQNEAQ (reference sequence). This CDR3 is CASSQQENTGELFF. As DNA, the CDR3 is TGTGCCAGCAGCCAACAGGAAAACACCGGGGAGCTGTTTTTT.

The J gene is TRBJ2-5, the V gene TRBV27; D may be TRBD1 (5 bases). Deletions cut 8 bases from V and 5 bases from J, with 24 bases between. CDR3 size: 16 residues. Germline V gene sequence: CDR1 MNHEY, CDR2 SMNVEV (reference sequence). The CDR3 DNA reads as TGTGCCAGCCAACCAAGGGCAGGGTATTATCAGGAGACCCAGTACTTC. Translating gives CASQPRAGYYQETQYF.

This clone was seen once. The chain uses TRBV27 and TRBJ1-2, with D tentatively TRBD1 (6 bases). Germline CDR1 and CDR2: MNHEY and SMNVEV (reference sequence). Trimming cost V 4 bases and J 8 bases, with 14 bases left between them. The CDR3 is made up of 13 amino acids. CDR3: CASSWNRDYGYTF. CDR3 in DNA: TGTGCCAGCAGTTGGAACAGGGATTACGGCTACACCTTC.

The CDR3 spells CASSQDLKGSPDEQYF. The CDR3 DNA sequence: TGCGCCAGCAGCCAAGATCTAAAGGGGTCCCCCGACGAGCAGTACTTC. This chain joins TRBV4-1 and TRBJ2-7; possibly TRBD1 for D (5 bases). This CDR3 region has 16 residues. V gave up 0 bases and J gave up 5 bases, with 17 bases separating them. Looked up from germline, CDR1 is MGHRA and CDR2 is YSYEKL.

This rearrangement joins TRBV27 to TRBJ1-2; TRBD1 is a possible D gene (5 bases). V was pared by 5 bases and J by 3 bases, with 19 bases between. Germline V lookup: CDR1 MNHEY, CDR2 SMNVEV (reference sequence). The CDR3 sequence is 16 residues long. CDR3 coding DNA: TGTGCCAGCAGTCCAAGCACAGGCCCACTCCACTATGGCTACACCTTC. Protein: CASSPSTGPLHYGYTF.

The rearrangement joins TRBV5-1 to TRBJ2-7; 9 bases map to TRBD1. The trim removed 2 bases at V and 5 bases at J, leaving 5 bases unmatched. In germline, CDR1 is SGHRS, CDR2 YFSETQ. CDR3 length equals 14 residues. The CDR3 is CASSLRTGDNEQYF. CDR3 coding DNA: TGCGCCAGCAGCTTAAGGACAGGGGATAACGAGCAGTACTTC.

The V gene is TRBV30, the J gene TRBJ2-1, with 10 bases matching TRBD2. The CDR3 runs to 17 residues. Germline V lookup: CDR1 GTSNPN, CDR2 SVGIG (reference sequence). With V trimmed by 3 bases and J by 4 bases, 12 bases remained unmatched. The CDR3 sequence is CAWRPHRASGGYNEQFF. DNA of the CDR3: TGTGCCTGGAGACCTCACAGGGCTAGCGGGGGATACAATGAGCAGTTCTTC.

The rearrangement joins TRBV27 to TRBJ2-1; 10 nucleotides match TRBD2. This CDR3 is built from 15 residues. V shed 6 bases, J shed 6 bases, and the junction held 8 bases outside the gene matches. Germline lookup yields CDR1 MNHEY and CDR2 SMNVEV (reference sequence). The CDR3 reads CASSHLAGEINEQFF. CDR3 nucleotide sequence: TGTGCCAGCAGCCACCTAGCGGGAGAGATCAATGAGCAGTTCTTC.

The chain joins TRBV28 to TRBJ2-2; D gene ambiguous. Germline assignment: CDR1 MDHEN and CDR2 SYDVKM. CDR3 length: 15 residues. Deletions cut 3 bases from V and 2 bases from J, with 10 bases between. The CDR3 is CASSFLVGNTGELFF. Written as DNA, the CDR3 is TGTGCCAGCAGTTTTTTGGTTGGCAACACCGGGGAGCTGTTTTTT.

This clone appeared once. The rearrangement links TRBV7-8 to TRBJ2-3, with 10 bases that match TRBD2. Per germline, CDR1 SGHVS and CDR2 FQNEAQ. The CDR3 runs to 17 residues. Losses at the gene ends were 5 bases for V and 6 bases for J; bases not matched to a gene: 14. CDR3 residues: CASSGPQREGPRDTQYF. CDR3 nucleotide sequence: TGTGCCAGCAGCGGGCCTCAGCGGGAGGGCCCCCGGGATACGCAGTATTTT.

The chain employs TRBV7-9 and TRBJ2-1; unclear D gene. Germline assignment: CDR1 SEHNR and CDR2 FQNEAQ (reference sequence). The CDR3 length is 14 residues. V lost 5 bases to trimming and J lost 4 bases, with 12 bases between them. The CDR3 is CASSPPRHYNEQFF. The CDR3 nucleotides are TGTGCCAGCAGCCCACCCAGGCATTACAATGAGCAGTTCTTC.

The chain combines TRBV5-6 with TRBJ2-3; weak D call: TRBD2 (6 bases). The ends were cut back, 0 bases at V and 4 bases at J, with 12 bases in the middle. Germline CDR1 and CDR2: SGHDT and YYEEEE. This CDR3 has 15 amino acids. The CDR3 bases are TGTGCCAGCAGCTTGGTGCGGGGTAAGGCAGATACGCAGTATTTT. Protein sequence: CASSLVRGKADTQYF.

V gene TRBV7-3 combines with J gene TRBJ2-1; 8 bases fit TRBD2. The CDR3 sequence is 19 residues long. Germline V lookup: CDR1 SGHTA, CDR2 FQGTGA. Trimming at V came to 5 bases and at J to 8 bases, leaving 23 bases not matched to a gene. DNA of the CDR3: TGTGCCAGCAGCCGTCCCGGGCGGGAGGCCACCTTTGGTTTCCATGAGCAGTTCTTC. It translates to CASSRPGREATFGFHEQFF.

The chain is built from TRBV6-1 and TRBJ1-2; D possibly corresponds to TRBD1 (5 bases). Trimming took 6 bases from V and 5 from J, leaving 13 bases between them. Per germline, CDR1 MNHNS and CDR2 SASEGT. The CDR3 has 13 residues. Here the CDR3 reads CASSPGTEYGYTF. The CDR3, as DNA: TGTGCCAGCAGCCCCGGGACGGAATATGGCTACACCTTC.

This clone was detected once. V usage is TRBV11-2 and J usage is TRBJ1-1, with D uncertain. The V and J ends lost 4 bases and 8 bases respectively, with 11 bases between them. Per the germline V gene, CDR1 is SGHAT and CDR2 is FQNNGV. The CDR3 length is 12 residues. CDR3 sequence: CASSSSRLEAFF. Written as DNA, the CDR3 is TGTGCCAGCAGCTCCTCTCGATTAGAAGCTTTCTTT. Filled out from reference TRBV11-2 and TRBJ1-1, the complete variable domain reads EAGVAQSPRYKIIEKRQSVAFWCNPISGHATLYWYQQILGQGPKLLIQFQNNGVVDDSQLPKDRFSAERLKGVDSTLKIQPAKLEDSAVYLCASSSSRLEAFFGQGTRLTVV.

The chain links TRBV27 to TRBJ1-5; the D is unclear. Per germline, CDR1 MNHEY and CDR2 SMNVEV (reference sequence). The germline V and J ends were trimmed by 6 bases and 6 bases, with 12 bases remaining between them. The CDR3 has 13 amino acids. The CDR3 sequence is CASRRARFQPQHF. CDR3 coding DNA: TGTGCCAGCAGAAGGGCGCGTTTTCAGCCCCAGCATTTT.

The chain couples TRBV11-2 to TRBJ2-5, with 12 bases matching TRBD2. V dropped 6 bases and J dropped 5; count of bases not matched to a gene: 13. Per the germline V gene, CDR1 is SGHAT and CDR2 is FQNNGV. CDR3 length equals 17 residues. The CDR3 sequence: CASRGSRTSGAGETQYF. The CDR3 nucleotides read TGTGCCAGCAGAGGGTCTAGGACTAGCGGGGCGGGGGAGACCCAGTACTTC.

This chain connects TRBV9 to TRBJ1-2, with TRBD1 as a possible D gene (6 bases). The V end was cut by 5 bases, the J end by 2 bases, with 10 bases between. The CDR3 is made up of 13 amino acids. Germline values: CDR1 SGDLS, CDR2 YYNGEE. The CDR3 is CASRDRGNYGYTF. CDR3 bases: TGTGCCAGCAGGGACAGAGGGAACTATGGCTACACCTTC.